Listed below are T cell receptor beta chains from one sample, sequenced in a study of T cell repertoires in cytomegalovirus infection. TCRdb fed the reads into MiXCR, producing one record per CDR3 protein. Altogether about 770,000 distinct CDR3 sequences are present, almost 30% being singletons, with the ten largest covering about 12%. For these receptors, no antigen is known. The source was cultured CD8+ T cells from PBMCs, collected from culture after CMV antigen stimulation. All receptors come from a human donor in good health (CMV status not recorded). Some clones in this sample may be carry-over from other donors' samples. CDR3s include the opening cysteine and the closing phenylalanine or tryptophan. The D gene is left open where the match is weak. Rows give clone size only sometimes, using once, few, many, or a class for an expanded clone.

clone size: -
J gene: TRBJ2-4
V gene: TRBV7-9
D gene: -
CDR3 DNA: TGTGCCAGCAGCCCGGAAAGCTACATTCAGTACTTC
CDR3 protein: CASSPESYIQYF

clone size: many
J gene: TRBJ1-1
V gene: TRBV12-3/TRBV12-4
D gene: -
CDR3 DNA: TGTGCCAGCAGTTTCCAGGGTTTTGAAGCTTTCTTT
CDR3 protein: CASSFQGFEAFF

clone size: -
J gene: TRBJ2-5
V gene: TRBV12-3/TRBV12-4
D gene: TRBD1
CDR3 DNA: TGTGCCAGCAGTGACAGGGACCAAGAGACCCAGTACTTC
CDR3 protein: CASSDRDQETQYF

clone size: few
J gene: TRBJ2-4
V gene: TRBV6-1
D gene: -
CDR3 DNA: TGTGCCAGCAGCTGGGCGGTTTTAGGTTCGAACATTCAGTACTTC
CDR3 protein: CASSWAVLGSNIQYF

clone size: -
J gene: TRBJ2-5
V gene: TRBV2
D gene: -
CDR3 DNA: TGTGCCAGCAGTGTCCCCGGGGTCAAAGAGACCCAGTACTTC
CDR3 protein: CASSVPGVKETQYF

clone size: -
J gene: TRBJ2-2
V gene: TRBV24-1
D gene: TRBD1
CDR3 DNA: TGTGCCACAACAACCGGGACAGCCCTCACCGGGGAGCTGTTTTTT
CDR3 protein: CATTTGTALTGELFF

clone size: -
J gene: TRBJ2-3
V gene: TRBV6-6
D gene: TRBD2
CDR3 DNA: TGTGCCAGCCTCCGTGCGGGGGGGGCGGCAGATACGCAGTATTTT
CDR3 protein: CASLRAGGAADTQYF

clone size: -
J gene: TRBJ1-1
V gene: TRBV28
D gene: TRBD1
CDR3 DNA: TGTGCCAGCAGTCCGAAGACAGGGCCGAACACTGAAGCTTTCTTT
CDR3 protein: CASSPKTGPNTEAFF

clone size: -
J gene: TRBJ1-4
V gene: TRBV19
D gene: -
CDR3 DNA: TGTGCCAGTAGGACAGGATACGAAAAACTGTTTTTT
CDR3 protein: CASRTGYEKLFF

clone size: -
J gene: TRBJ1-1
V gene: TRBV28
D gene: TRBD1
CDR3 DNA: TGTGCCAGCAGTCCGGACAGGGGGGTAGACACTGAAGCTTTCTTT
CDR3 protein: CASSPDRGVDTEAFF

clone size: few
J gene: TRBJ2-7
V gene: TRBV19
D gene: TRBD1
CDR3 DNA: TGTGCCAGTAGTATAGTTTGGATGGGGGACAGGGGGATGTACGAGCAGTACTTC
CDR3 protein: CASSIVWMGDRGMYEQYF

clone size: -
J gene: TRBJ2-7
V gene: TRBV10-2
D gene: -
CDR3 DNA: TGCGCCAGCAGAGGAGGACAGACCATCTACGAGCAGTACTTC
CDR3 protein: CASRGGQTIYEQYF

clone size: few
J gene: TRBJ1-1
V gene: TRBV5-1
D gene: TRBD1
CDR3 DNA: TGCGCCAGCAGCCCGACCGGGACAGGGGAAACTGAAGCTTTCTTT
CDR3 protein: CASSPTGTGETEAFF

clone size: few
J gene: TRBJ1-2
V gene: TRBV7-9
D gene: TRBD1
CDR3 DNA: TGTGCCAGCAGCCCTCCGGACAGGGTTGACTATGGCTACACCTTC
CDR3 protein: CASSPPDRVDYGYTF

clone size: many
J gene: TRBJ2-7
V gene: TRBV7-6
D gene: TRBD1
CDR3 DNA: TGTGCCAGCAGCCCCCGGACAGGGAAGGCTCCCTACGAGCAGTACTTC
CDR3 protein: CASSPRTGKAPYEQYF

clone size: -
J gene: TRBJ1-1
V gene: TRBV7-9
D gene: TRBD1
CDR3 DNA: TGTGCCAGCATCTCCCCCGACAGGGCGGGAGCTTTCTTT
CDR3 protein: CASISPDRAGAFF

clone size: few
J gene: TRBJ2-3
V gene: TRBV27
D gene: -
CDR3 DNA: TGTGCCAGCAGCCCTATCGGGACTCCAGATACGCAGTATTTT
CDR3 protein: CASSPIGTPDTQYF

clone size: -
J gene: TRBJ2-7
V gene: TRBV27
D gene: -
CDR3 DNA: TGTGCCAGCAGTCTAGAGGGGGGACCCTACGAGCAGTACTTC
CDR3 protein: CASSLEGGPYEQYF

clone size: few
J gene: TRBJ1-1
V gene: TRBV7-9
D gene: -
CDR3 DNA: TGTGCCAGCAGCTTAGTACCGGGCGCTGAAGCTTTCTTT
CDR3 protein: CASSLVPGAEAFF

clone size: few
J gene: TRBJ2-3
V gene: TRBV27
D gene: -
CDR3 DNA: TGTGCCAGCAGGGCCGGGGGGCGGCCAGATACGCAGTATTTT
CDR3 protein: CASRAGGRPDTQYF

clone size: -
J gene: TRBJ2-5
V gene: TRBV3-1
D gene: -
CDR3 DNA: TGTGCCAGCAGCCCCGGACCGAGGGTTGGGGGGACCCAGTACTTC
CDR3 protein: CASSPGPRVGGTQYF

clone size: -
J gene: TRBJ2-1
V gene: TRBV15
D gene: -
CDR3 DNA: TGTGCCACCAGCAGTACTGGGGGGTGGGGCGAGTTTGATGAGCAGTTCTTC
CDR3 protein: CATSSTGGWGEFDEQFF

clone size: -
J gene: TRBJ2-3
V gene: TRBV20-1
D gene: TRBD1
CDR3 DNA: TGCAGTGCTAGAGCTGGACAGGGTGCGAATACGCAGTATTTT
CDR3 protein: CSARAGQGANTQYF

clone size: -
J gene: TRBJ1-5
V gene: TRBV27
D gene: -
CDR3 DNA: TGTGCCAGCAGGGACTCCGAGGGGAATCAGCCCCAGCATTTT
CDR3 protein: CASRDSEGNQPQHF

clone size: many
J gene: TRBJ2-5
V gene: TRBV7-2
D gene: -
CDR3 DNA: TGTGCCAGCAGCTTAACAAACGGGGGCGGGGAGACCCAGTACTTC
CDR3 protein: CASSLTNGGGETQYF

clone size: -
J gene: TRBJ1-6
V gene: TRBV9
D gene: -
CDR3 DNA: TGTGCCAGCAGTGGCCATGAAAGGAGTTCACCCCTCCACTTT
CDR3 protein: CASSGHERSSPLHF

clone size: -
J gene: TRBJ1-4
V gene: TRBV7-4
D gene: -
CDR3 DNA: TGTGCCAGCAGCTTACCGGAGTGGGGAACCGGTGAAAAACTGTTTTTT
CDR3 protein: CASSLPEWGTGEKLFF

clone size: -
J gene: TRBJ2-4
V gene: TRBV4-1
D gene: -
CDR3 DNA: TGCGCCAGCAGCCAGGAACGTAGTGAGTTGGTCATTCAGTACTTC
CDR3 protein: CASSQERSELVIQYF

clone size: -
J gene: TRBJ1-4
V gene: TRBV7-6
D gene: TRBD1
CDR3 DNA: TGTGCCAGCAGCTCCACAGGGGGTCAGGATGAAAAACTGTTTTTT
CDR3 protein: CASSSTGGQDEKLFF